These 16 T cell receptor beta chains were all obtained from the same sample, sequenced in a study of OX40 agonist ivuxolimab in advanced cancers. The method was immunoSEQ multiplex PCR; TCRdb's version includes in-frame clones alone and lacks a portion of them. The sample holds about 100,000 clones, around 90% seen once. The specimen was CD4+ or CD8+ T cells sorted from blood, collected in a trial of the OX40 agonist ivuxolimab. The receptor source for this set is an adult with an advanced solid tumor such as melanoma, head and neck, liver or kidney cancer.

V and J are TRBV7-3 and TRBJ2-1; possibly TRBD2 for D (5 bases). CDR3 length equals 12 residues. Germline-derived CDR1 and CDR2 are SGHTA and FQGTGA. Trimming pared 3 bases from V and 10 bases from J, leaving 10 bases between. CDR3 nucleotides: TGTGCCAGCAGCTTCCCGGGGAGCGAGCAGTTCTTC. Translation: CASSFPGSEQFF.

This chain uses TRBV28 with TRBJ2-2; TRBD2 might be the D (6 bases). Looked up from germline, CDR1 is MDHEN and CDR2 is SYDVKM. V was pared by 9 bases and J by 6 bases, with 17 bases between. CDR3 length: 14 residues. The CDR3 coding sequence is TGTGCCAGTATACCGGGGGATGCCTCCGGGGAGCTGTTTTTT. It yields the protein CASIPGDASGELFF.

The chain uses TRBV19 and TRBJ2-1; 9 bases agree with TRBD2. The V and J ends lost 6 bases and 10 bases, in that order; junction bases with no gene match: 13. CDR1 is LNHDA, CDR2 SQIVND, per germline (reference sequence). The CDR3 runs 15 residues. The CDR3 DNA is TGTGCCAGTAGCAGGATGGCGGGAGGGCCACGGGAGCAGTTCTTC. It codes for CASSRMAGGPREQFF.

The chain couples TRBV9 to TRBJ2-7; 7 bases are shared with TRBD2. Looked up from germline, CDR1 is SGDLS and CDR2 is YYNGEE. After removal of 4 bases from V and 7 bases from J, the junction contained 11 bases not matched to a gene. The CDR3 runs 14 residues. CDR3 bases: TGTGCCAGCAGCCCTCGGGACTATTCCAGAGAGCAGTACTTC. It specifies CASSPRDYSREQYF. Full variable domain (missing parts from reference TRBV9 and TRBJ2-7): DSGVTQTPKHLITATGQRVTLRCSPRSGDLSVYWYQQSLDQGLQFLIQYYNGEERAKGNILERFSAQQFPDLHSELNLSSLELGDSALYFCASSPRDYSREQYFGPGTRLTVT.

The chain uses TRBV28 and TRBJ2-7, with a tentative D call TRBD2 (5 bases). Germline CDR1 MDHEN, CDR2 SYDVKM. The CDR3 spans 15 residues. V was trimmed by 4 bases and J by 6 bases, leaving 19 bases between them. CDR3 residues: CASSSSPPGEGEQYF. DNA of the CDR3: TGTGCCAGCAGTTCTAGCCCCCCGGGCGAAGGCGAGCAGTACTTC.

This rearrangement joins TRBV29-1 to TRBJ2-1; TRBD2 matches 13 bases. CDR1 SQVTM and CDR2 ANQGSEA come from the germline V gene. The CDR3 spans 14 residues. CDR3 nucleotide sequence: TGCACCCTACTAGCGGGAGGGAAAGGGGATGAGCAGTTCTTC. Its protein product is CTLLAGGKGDEQFF.

The chain links TRBV9 to TRBJ2-1, with TRBD2 identical over 7 bases. The CDR3 loop spans 13 amino acids. Per germline, CDR1 SGDLS and CDR2 YYNGEE. The junction had 6 bases not matched to a gene; V was cut back by 4 bases and J by 8 bases. As DNA, the CDR3 is TGTGCCAGCAGCACCAGACTAGCCTATGAGCAGTTCTTC. It yields the protein CASSTRLAYEQFF.

The CDR3, as DNA: TGTGCCAGCAGCTTAGGCCTAAGATTGGGGCGGGAGTTGGCAGATACGCAGTATTTT. Amino acids: CASSLGLRLGRELADTQYF. This chain links TRBV13 with TRBJ2-3; TRBD2 aligns across 7 bases. Germline CDR1 reads PRHDT; CDR2 reads FYEKMQ (reference sequence). V dropped 0 bases and J dropped 4; count of bases not matched to a gene: 16. CDR3 size: 19 residues.

This chain connects TRBV28 to TRBJ1-5, with D unclear. CDR3 length: 16 amino acids. Trimming pared 7 bases from V and 2 bases from J, leaving 18 bases between. CDR1 and CDR2 from the germline V gene are MDHEN and SYDVKM. CDR3 protein: CASNPSPPGGNQPQHF. DNA for the CDR3: TGTGCCAGCAACCCCTCCCCACCGGGCGGCAATCAGCCCCAGCATTTT.

This chain links TRBV10-1 with TRBJ1-1; tentatively, D is TRBD1 (6 bases). V lost 8 bases and J lost 0, with 10 bases in between. Germline CDR1 WNHNN, CDR2 SYGVQD (reference sequence). This CDR3 is built from 13 residues. The CDR3, as DNA: TGCGCCAGCCGACAGGACATGAACACTGAAGCTTTCTTT. As protein: CASRQDMNTEAFF.

The chain couples TRBV6-4 to TRBJ2-3, with D unclear. V was clipped by 6 bases and J by 2 bases, with 12 bases between them. This CDR3 region has 14 residues. Germline lookup yields CDR1 MRHNA and CDR2 SNTAGT. CDR3 DNA sequence: TGTGCCAGCAGCCCCTCGCGGAACACAGATACGCAGTATTTT. This sequence encodes CASSPSRNTDTQYF.

This chain joins TRBV4-3 and TRBJ2-1, with 14 positions matching TRBD2. The CDR3 totals 18 residues. The germline V gene encodes CDR1 LGHNA and CDR2 YSLEER. With 1 base clipped from V and 8 bases from J, the junction kept 10 bases outside the gene matches. The CDR3 reads CASSQGLAGGSYVDEQFF. For the CDR3, the DNA is TGCGCCAGCAGCCAAGGACTAGCGGGAGGGTCATATGTCGATGAGCAGTTCTTC.

The rearrangement joins TRBV6-4 to TRBJ2-1; 7 bases align to TRBD2. The CDR3 runs to 14 residues. After removal of 3 bases from V and 8 bases from J, the junction contained 7 bases not matched to a gene. Germline CDR1 MRHNA, CDR2 SNTAGT. This CDR3 is CASSENGAGHEQFF. The CDR3 nucleotides read TGTGCCAGCAGTGAAAACGGAGCGGGACATGAGCAGTTCTTC.

V is TRBV4-3 and J is TRBJ1-1; TRBD1 is a possible D gene (5 bases). Germline V gene data show CDR1 as LGHNA and CDR2 as YSLEER. The CDR3 length is 16 residues. V lost 5 bases, J lost 0 bases, and 16 bases lay in between. As DNA, the CDR3 is TGCGCCAGCAGCGAGCTACCGGGACGCTTGAACACTGAAGCTTTCTTT. Its protein is CASSELPGRLNTEAFF.

This clone is a singleton in its sample. This chain joins TRBV10-1 and TRBJ1-5; TRBD1 agrees at 8 bases. Germline loops: CDR1 WNHNN, CDR2 SYGVQD (reference sequence). V gave up 6 bases and J gave up 2 bases; unmatched junction bases: 6. The CDR3 is made up of 15 amino acids. CDR3: CASRSQTGGNQPQHF. The CDR3, as DNA: TGCGCCAGCAGATCCCAGACAGGGGGCAATCAGCCCCAGCATTTT.

The chain carries TRBV7-2 and TRBJ2-5, with a weak D call TRBD1 (5 bases). V lost 0 bases and J lost 2, with 7 bases in between. The CDR3 is made up of 14 amino acids. Germline V lookup: CDR1 SGHTA, CDR2 FQGNSA. The CDR3 spells CASSLAGVQETQYF. CDR3 nucleotide sequence: TGTGCCAGCAGCTTAGCAGGGGTTCAAGAGACCCAGTACTTC.